Listed here are 12 T cell receptor beta chains from one sample, sequenced in a study of cytomegalovirus exposure and HLA in healthy donors. Use of 60 Vbeta and 13 Jbeta primers characterized the PCR. The repertoire was sequenced with immunoSEQ multiplex PCR; TCRdb's copy has only in-frame clones and lacks some. The data contain 110,000 to 150,000 clones, approximately 70% of them seen just once; the ten biggest clones take up 1.6%. Sequenced: PBMCs. These receptors all stem from a woman aged 30 to 39 in good health and CMV-seronegative.

This chain connects TRBV5-1 to TRBJ1-4; the match to TRBD1 covers 8 bases. Germline V lookup: CDR1 SGHRS, CDR2 YFSETQ. There are 16 residues in the CDR3. Unmatched junction bases numbered 11, after V lost 5 bases and J lost 5 bases. The CDR3 DNA reads as TGCGCCAGCAGTGAAGGACAGGGCTGGGGGAATGAAAAACTGTTTTTT. Translated: CASSEGQGWGNEKLFF.

J is TRBJ1-4 and V is TRBV11-2, with TRBD1 matching over 9 bases. CDR3 size: 16 residues. Per germline, CDR1 SGHAT and CDR2 FQNNGV. Trimming removed 5 bases from V and 2 bases from J; junction bases left unmatched: 6. CDR3 sequence (DNA): TGTGCCAGCAGCGTGCTACAGGGGGCGACTAATGAAAAACTGTTTTTT. Protein sequence: CASSVLQGATNEKLFF. The whole variable domain, remainder taken from reference TRBV11-2 and TRBJ1-4, is EAGVAQSPRYKIIEKRQSVAFWCNPISGHATLYWYQQILGQGPKLLIQFQNNGVVDDSQLPKDRFSAERLKGVDSTLKIQPAKLEDSAVYLCASSVLQGATNEKLFFGSGTQLSVL.

Here the CDR3 reads CASTETGLTKNIQYF. In nucleotides, the CDR3 is TGTGCCAGTACCGAGACAGGGTTGACCAAAAACATTCAGTACTTC. V gene TRBV19 combines with J gene TRBJ2-4; 7 bases are a match to TRBD1. The trim removed 7 bases at V and 2 bases at J, leaving 8 bases unmatched. Germline V gene sequence: CDR1 LNHDA, CDR2 SQIVND (reference sequence). CDR3 length: 15 residues.

The gene calls are TRBV30 and TRBJ1-3; D unclear. This CDR3 region has 14 residues. V lost 5 bases and J lost 0, with 11 bases in between. The V gene's germline CDR1 is GTSNPN and CDR2 SVGIG (reference sequence). The CDR3 DNA reads TGTGCCTGGGGGCCGGTCAGCTCTGGAAACACCATATATTTT. Residues: CAWGPVSSGNTIYF.

The chain carries TRBV10-3 and TRBJ2-5; no clear D gene. CDR1 is ENHRY, CDR2 SYGVKD, per germline. There are 14 residues in the CDR3. V lost 0 bases and J lost 5, with 10 bases in between. CDR3 nucleotide sequence: TGTGCCATCAGTGAGTCTGCGGTTTCGGAGACCCAGTACTTC. This sequence encodes CAISESAVSETQYF.

The chain joins TRBV29-1 to TRBJ2-3; 8 bases match TRBD2. The germline V gene encodes CDR1 SQVTM and CDR2 ANQGSEA. V shed 3 bases and J 4 bases; nucleotides not matched to a gene: 15. This CDR3 is built from 17 residues. In nucleotides, the CDR3 is TGCAGCGTTGAGGCCCGAACTAGCGGAGGCCGACCAGATACGCAGTATTTT. This encodes CSVEARTSGGRPDTQYF.

The V and J genes are TRBV18 and TRBJ1-4, with D unclear. The germline gives CDR1 KGHSH, CDR2 LQKENI. CDR3 length: 12 residues. V gave up 8 bases and J gave up 8 bases, with 12 bases separating them. CDR3 region: CASRGPGEKLFF. As DNA, the CDR3 is TGTGCCAGCCGCGGGCCAGGAGAAAAACTGTTTTTT. Combining the CDR3 with reference TRBV18 and TRBJ1-4 gives the whole variable domain NAGVMQNPRHLVRRRGQEARLRCSPMKGHSHVYWYRQLPEEGLKFMVYLQKENIIDESGMPKERFSAEFPKEGPSILRIQQVVRGDSAAYFCASRGPGEKLFFGSGTQLSVL.

The chain employs TRBV6-1 and TRBJ2-7, with TRBD1 matching over 8 bases. Germline CDR1 reads MNHNS; CDR2 reads SASEGT. The V gene end was trimmed by 8 bases and the J gene end by 3 bases; junction bases not matched to a gene: 12. The CDR3 contains 15 residues. CDR3 sequence (DNA): TGTGCCAGCTCCAGGGACAGGACTGCCTACTACGAGCAGTACGTC. Encoded protein: CASSRDRTAYYEQYV.

This sequence joins TRBV28 and TRBJ2-1; 12 nucleotides agree with TRBD2. This CDR3 region has 17 residues. After removal of 7 bases from V and 8 bases from J, the junction contained 15 bases not matched to a gene. The germline V gene encodes CDR1 MDHEN and CDR2 SYDVKM. CDR3: CASNVGTSGWTADEQFF. CDR3 sequence (DNA): TGTGCCAGCAACGTAGGGACTAGCGGGTGGACTGCCGATGAGCAGTTCTTC.

The V gene is TRBV9, the J gene TRBJ2-5; D may be TRBD2 (5 bases). V was cut by 0 bases and J by 0 bases, with 9 bases left in between. The CDR3 loop spans 15 amino acids. Germline CDR1 SGDLS, CDR2 YYNGEE. CDR3 sequence reads: CASSVAPDYQETQYF. Here the CDR3 DNA reads TGTGCCAGCAGCGTAGCACCGGACTACCAAGAGACCCAGTACTTC.

The rearrangement links TRBV7-3 to TRBJ1-2; 9 bases line up with TRBD1. From germline, CDR1 is SGHTA and CDR2 FQGTGA. The CDR3 runs 13 residues. The V gene end was trimmed by 3 bases and the J gene end by 7 bases; junction bases not matched to a gene: 3. CDR3 nucleotides: TGTGCCAGCAGCTTGGGGACAGGGTTTGGCTACACCTTC. Its protein is CASSLGTGFGYTF.

In its sample, this clone was seen a few times. The chain uses TRBV6-1 and TRBJ1-4, with a possible D match to TRBD1 (5 bases). The V gene lost 6 bases and the J gene lost 4 bases, with 12 bases spanning the gap. There are 14 residues in the CDR3. Germline values: CDR1 MNHNS, CDR2 SASEGT. The CDR3 DNA sequence: TGTGCCAGCAGAACGGGGGACGGTAATGAAAAACTGTTTTTT. Protein: CASRTGDGNEKLFF.